This T cell receptor (beta chain) is from a study of T cells in localized non-small cell lung cancer. The V gene's germline CDR1 is MNHEY and CDR2 SMNVEV (reference sequence). Germline trimming cut 8 bases from V and 1 base from J; bases unmatched to any gene: 7. The CDR3 is 14 amino acids. As regards this clone: Its antigen is not identified.

General study results and limits: Highest T cell clonality was seen in uninvolved adjacent lung, surpassing that measured in tumor. Elevated circulating T cell density in blood was associated with longer overall survival.

Repertoires were generated with immunoSEQ multiplex PCR, while TCRdb's copy carries only in-frame clones and drops some. The sample has 90,000 to 95,000 clones, approximately 86% seen once. The chain links TRBV27 to TRBJ1-1; 7 bases map to TRBD1. The specimen comprised peripheral blood, sampled before any cancer treatment. This clonotype originated in a man aged 40-75 years with stage I squamous cell lung carcinoma. The chain's CDR3 is CASRNRQGNTEAFF. In DNA form, the CDR3 reads TGTGCCAGCCGAAATCGACAGGGGAACACTGAAGCTTTCTTT.